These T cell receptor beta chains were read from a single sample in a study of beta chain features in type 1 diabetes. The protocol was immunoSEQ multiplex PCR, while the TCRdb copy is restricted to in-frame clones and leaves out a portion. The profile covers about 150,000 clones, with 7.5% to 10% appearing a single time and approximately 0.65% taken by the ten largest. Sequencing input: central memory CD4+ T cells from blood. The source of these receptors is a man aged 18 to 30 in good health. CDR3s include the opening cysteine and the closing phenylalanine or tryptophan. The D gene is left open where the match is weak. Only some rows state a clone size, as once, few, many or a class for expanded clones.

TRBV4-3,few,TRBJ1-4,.,CASSQVTGPTGDEKLFF,TGCGCCAGCAGCCAAGTAACGGGACCCACGGGGGACGAAAAACTGTTTTTT
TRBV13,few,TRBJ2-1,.,CASSLGPNGEFF,TGTGCCAGCAGCTTAGGCCCCAACGGGGAGTTCTTC
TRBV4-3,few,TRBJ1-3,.,CASSQERGDYSGNTIYF,TGCGCCAGCAGCCAAGAGAGAGGGGACTACTCTGGAAACACCATATATTTT
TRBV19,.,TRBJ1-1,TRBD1,CASRQGRYTEAFF,TGTGCCAGTCGACAGGGGAGGTACACTGAAGCTTTCTTT
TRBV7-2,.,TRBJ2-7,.,CASSLDRNYEQYF,TGTGCCAGCAGCCTAGACAGAAACTACGAGCAGTACTTC
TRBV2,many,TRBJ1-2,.,CATQKTVNYGYTF,TGTGCCACCCAGAAGACAGTGAACTATGGCTACACCTTC
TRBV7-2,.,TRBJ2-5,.,CASSLQDRSGETQYF,TGTGCCAGCAGCCTTCAAGACCGTTCAGGAGAGACCCAGTACTTC
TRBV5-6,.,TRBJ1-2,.,CASSLVTGMGGYTF,TGTGCCAGCAGCTTGGTTACAGGGATGGGGGGCTACACCTTC
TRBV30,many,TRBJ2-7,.,CAWSLQVEQYF,TGTGCCTGGAGCCTACAGGTAGAGCAGTACTTC
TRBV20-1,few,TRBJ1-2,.,CSSDNYGYTF,TGCAGCAGCGATAACTATGGCTACACCTTC
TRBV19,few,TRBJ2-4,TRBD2,CASSAPSGGNIQYF,TGTGCCAGTAGTGCCCCCTCGGGGGGAAACATTCAGTACTTC
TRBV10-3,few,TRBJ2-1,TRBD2,CAISGTAGGGEQFF,TGTGCCATCAGTGGGACCGCCGGGGGGGGTGAGCAGTTCTTC
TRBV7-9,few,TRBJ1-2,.,CASSLSATHYGYTF,TGTGCCAGCAGCTTATCTGCGACACACTATGGCTACACCTTC
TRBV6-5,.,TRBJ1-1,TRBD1,CASTTTGARDAFF,TGTGCCAGCACCACGACAGGGGCAAGGGATGCTTTCTTT
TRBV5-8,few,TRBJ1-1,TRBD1,CASSQKGQLNTEAFF,TGTGCCAGCAGCCAGAAGGGACAGCTGAACACTGAAGCTTTCTTT
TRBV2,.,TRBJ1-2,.,CASSANRDGGYTF,TGTGCCAGCAGTGCCAACAGGGACGGTGGCTACACCTTC
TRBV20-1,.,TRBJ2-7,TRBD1,CRLGTDYEQYF,TGCCGCCTCGGGACAGATTACGAGCAGTACTTC
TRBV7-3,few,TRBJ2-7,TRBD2,CASSLDSGNPYEQYF,TGTGCCAGCAGCTTGGATAGCGGGAATCCCTACGAGCAGTACTTC
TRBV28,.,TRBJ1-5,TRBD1,CASSLGQGRQPQHF,TGTGCCAGCAGTTTGGGACAGGGACGCCAGCCCCAGCATTTT
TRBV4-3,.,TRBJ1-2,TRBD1,CASSQGTGANYGYTF,TGCGCCAGCAGCCAAGGGACAGGGGCTAACTATGGCTACACCTTC
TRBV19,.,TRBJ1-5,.,CARNQGKGNQPQHF,TGTGCGAGAAACCAGGGAAAAGGCAATCAGCCCCAGCATTTT
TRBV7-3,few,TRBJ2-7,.,CASSPRAGSYEQYF,TGTGCCAGCAGCCCCCGAGCAGGCTCCTACGAGCAGTACTTC
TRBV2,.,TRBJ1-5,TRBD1,CASGESRDRGDSNQPQHF,TGTGCCAGCGGTGAGTCCCGGGACAGGGGTGATAGCAATCAGCCCCAGCATTTT
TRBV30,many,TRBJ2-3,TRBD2,CAWSPGLAGSADTQYF,TGTGCCTGGAGTCCCGGACTAGCGGGAAGCGCAGATACGCAGTATTTT
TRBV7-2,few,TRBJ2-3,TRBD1,CASSSGQGTDTQYF,TGTGCCAGCAGCTCAGGACAGGGGACAGATACGCAGTATTTT
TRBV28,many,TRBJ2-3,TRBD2,CASNPLAGADTQYF,TGTGCCAGCAACCCCTTAGCGGGAGCAGATACGCAGTATTTT
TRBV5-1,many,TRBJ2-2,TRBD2,CASTRLAGDGELFF,TGCGCCAGCACCCGACTAGCGGGAGACGGGGAGCTGTTTTTT
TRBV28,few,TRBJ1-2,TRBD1,CASSLWSGGGYTF,TGTGCCAGCAGTTTATGGTCAGGGGGTGGCTACACCTTC
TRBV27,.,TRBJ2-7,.,CASSYRVGTYEQYF,TGTGCCAGCAGCTACAGGGTGGGAACCTACGAGCAGTACTTC
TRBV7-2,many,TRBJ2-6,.,CASSFKGAVGANVLTF,TGTGCCAGCAGCTTCAAGGGAGCGGTAGGGGCCAACGTCCTGACTTTC
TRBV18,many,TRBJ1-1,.,CASSLGRNTEAFF,TGTGCCAGCTCACTCGGGAGGAACACTGAAGCTTTCTTT
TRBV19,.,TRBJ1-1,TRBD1,CASSQDRDTEAFF,TGTGCCAGTAGCCAAGACAGGGACACTGAAGCTTTCTTT
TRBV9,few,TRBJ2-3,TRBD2,CASSVELAGGWSTDTQYF,TGTGCCAGCAGCGTAGAACTAGCGGGGGGGTGGTCCACAGATACGCAGTATTTT
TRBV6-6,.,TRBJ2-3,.,CASRNRGTDTQYF,TGTGCCAGCAGAAACAGGGGCACAGATACGCAGTATTTT
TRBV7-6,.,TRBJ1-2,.,CASSPTGYGYGYTF,TGTGCCAGCAGCCCTACAGGGTATGGCTATGGCTACACCTTC
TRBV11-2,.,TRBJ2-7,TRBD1,CASSFGQGNEQYF,TGTGCCAGCAGCTTCGGACAGGGCAACGAGCAGTACTTC
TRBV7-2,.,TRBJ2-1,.,CASSLRGGASGEQFF,TGTGCCAGCAGCTTACGTGGGGGGGCCTCGGGTGAGCAGTTCTTC
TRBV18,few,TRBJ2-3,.,CASSPTVDTQYF,TGTGCCAGCTCACCAACAGTAGATACGCAGTATTTT
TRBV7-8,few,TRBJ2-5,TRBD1,CASGIGQGAWETQYF,TGTGCCAGCGGGATAGGACAGGGGGCTTGGGAGACCCAGTACTTC
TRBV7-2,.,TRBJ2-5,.,CASSPETGQETQYF,TGTGCCAGCAGTCCAGAGACGGGACAAGAGACCCAGTACTTC
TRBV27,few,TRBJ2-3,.,CASSYTSTDTQYF,TGTGCCAGCAGTTATACTAGCACAGATACGCAGTATTTT
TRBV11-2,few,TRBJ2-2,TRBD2,CASIGAGGPGELFF,TGTGCCAGCATCGGTGCGGGGGGGCCCGGGGAGCTGTTTTTT
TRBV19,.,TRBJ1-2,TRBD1,CASAPDRASNYGYTF,TGTGCCAGTGCCCCCGACAGGGCTTCTAACTATGGCTACACCTTC
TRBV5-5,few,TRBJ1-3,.,CASSRGSYSGNTIYF,TGTGCCAGCAGCCGGGGGTCTTACTCTGGAAACACCATATATTTT
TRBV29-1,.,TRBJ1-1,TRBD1,CSVVEGTGETEAFF,TGCAGCGTTGTTGAGGGGACAGGTGAAACTGAAGCTTTCTTT
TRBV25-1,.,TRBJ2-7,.,CASSESAVLSSYEQYF,TGTGCCAGCAGTGAATCCGCGGTGTTGAGCTCCTACGAGCAGTACTTC
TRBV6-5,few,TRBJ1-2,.,CASRGVLGNYGYTF,TGTGCCAGCCGGGGGGTCCTCGGGAACTATGGCTACACCTTC
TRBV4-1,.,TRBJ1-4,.,CASSQGFPGKLFF,TGCGCCAGCAGCCAAGGCTTTCCGGGAAAACTGTTTTTT
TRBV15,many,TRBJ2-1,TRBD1,CATSRRQGEYDEQFF,TGTGCCACCAGCAGAAGACAGGGGGAATACGATGAGCAGTTCTTC
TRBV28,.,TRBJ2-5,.,CASSLPNDGQETQYF,TGTGCCAGCAGTCTACCAAATGACGGGCAAGAGACCCAGTACTTC
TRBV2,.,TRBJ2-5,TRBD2,CASRLGLAGGRQTQYF,TGTGCCAGCAGGCTGGGACTAGCGGGAGGGAGACAGACCCAGTACTTC
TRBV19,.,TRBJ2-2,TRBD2,CASSPINWGTSGSGTGELFF,TGTGCCAGTAGCCCCATTAATTGGGGGACGAGCGGGAGTGGCACCGGGGAGCTGTTTTTT
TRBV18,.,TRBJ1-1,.,CASSPPPWSEAFF,TGTGCCAGCTCACCGCCCCCGTGGAGTGAAGCTTTCTTT
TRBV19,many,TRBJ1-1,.,CASSIEREAEAFF,TGTGCCAGTAGTATTGAACGGGAAGCTGAAGCTTTCTTT
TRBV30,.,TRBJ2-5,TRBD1,CAWRRQGGTQYF,TGTGCCTGGCGACGACAGGGGGGGACCCAGTACTTC